Listed below are T cell receptor beta chains from one sample, sequenced in a study of cytomegalovirus exposure and HLA in healthy donors. Measured with immunoSEQ multiplex PCR; TCRdb has only the in-frame clones, and not every one. The data contain under 110,000 clones, 75% to 90% of them singletons. Sequences were obtained from PBMCs. These receptor sequences come from a young man in good health and CMV-seronegative. Both conserved end residues are part of each CDR3. Fields, in order: V gene, J gene, D gene, clone size, CDR3 length, CDR3 DNA, CDR3 protein. The D gene is left open where the match is weak. Size is omitted from some rows. Given values are once, few, many or a class for expanded clones.

V: TRBV7-2; J: TRBJ2-7; D: -; size: once; length: 15; DNA: TGTGCCAGCAGCTTCTCAGGGACACCCATCTACGAGCAGTACTTC; CDR3: CASSFSGTPIYEQYF
V: TRBV2; J: TRBJ2-3; D: TRBD2; size: -; length: 15; DNA: TGTGCCAGCAGTGCCTCTTGGGGGGGGGTAGATACGCAGTATTTT; CDR3: CASSASWGGVDTQYF
V: TRBV25-1; J: TRBJ2-2; D: TRBD1; size: -; length: 16; DNA: TGTGCCAGCAGTGACTCCCTCCCGGGACAGTCCGGGGAGCTGTTTTTT; CDR3: CASSDSLPGQSGELFF
V: TRBV30; J: TRBJ2-7; D: TRBD1; size: -; length: 14; DNA: TGTGCCTGTAACTCCGGGACAGTGGCCTACGAGCAGTACTTC; CDR3: CACNSGTVAYEQYF
V: TRBV7-8; J: TRBJ2-5; D: TRBD1; size: -; length: 16; DNA: TGTGCCAGCAGCTTAAAGGGGACAGTGACCTCGGAGACCCAGTACTTC; CDR3: CASSLKGTVTSETQYF
V: TRBV11-3; J: TRBJ1-5; D: TRBD1; size: once; length: 17; DNA: TGTGCCAGCAGGCCGGGGACAGGGACTAATAGCAATCAGCCCCAGCATTTT; CDR3: CASRPGTGTNSNQPQHF
V: TRBV6-1; J: TRBJ1-2; D: TRBD1; size: -; length: 13; DNA: TGTGCCAGCAGTTCTGGACAGGGCGATGGCTACACCTTC; CDR3: CASSSGQGDGYTF
V: TRBV6-1; J: TRBJ1-5; D: -; size: medium-sized; length: 14; DNA: TGTGCCAGCAGTGACCAGGGGCGGAATCAGCCCCAGCATTTT; CDR3: CASSDQGRNQPQHF
V: TRBV7-9; J: TRBJ2-7; D: TRBD2; size: -; length: 12; DNA: TGTGCCAGCCGCGCGGGGGTGAGGGAGCAGTACTTC; CDR3: CASRAGVREQYF
V: TRBV4-2; J: TRBJ1-5; D: TRBD1; size: -; length: 17; DNA: TGTGCCAGCAGCCAAGGCCCCGGGACAGGTACTAATCAGCCCCAGCATTTT; CDR3: CASSQGPGTGTNQPQHF
V: TRBV11-2; J: TRBJ2-7; D: -; size: once; length: 16; DNA: TGTGCCAGCAGCTTAGGAGCTTCGACTACCTACTACGAGCAGTACTTC; CDR3: CASSLGASTTYYEQYF
V: TRBV30; J: TRBJ1-2; D: -; size: -; length: 11; DNA: TGTGCCTGGAGTAGGGAGGGTGGCTACACCTTC; CDR3: CAWSREGGYTF
V: TRBV27; J: TRBJ2-7; D: -; size: -; length: 14; DNA: TGTGCCAGCAGTTTATCCTTTCCCCCCTACGAGCAGTACTTC; CDR3: CASSLSFPPYEQYF
V: TRBV6-1; J: TRBJ1-5; D: TRBD1; size: few; length: 15; DNA: TGTGCCAGCCTTAGGACAGGGTATAGCAATCAGCCCCAGCATTTT; CDR3: CASLRTGYSNQPQHF
V: TRBV2; J: TRBJ1-6; D: -; size: once; length: 14; DNA: TGTGCCAGCAGGGCGGGCCTGGTTAGCTCACCCCTCCACTTT; CDR3: CASRAGLVSSPLHF
V: TRBV30; J: TRBJ1-2; D: TRBD1; size: -; length: 13; DNA: TGTGCCTGGAGTACTACAGGGGGCAGCGGCTACACCTTC; CDR3: CAWSTTGGSGYTF
V: TRBV11-2; J: TRBJ1-2; D: -; size: -; length: 13; DNA: TGTGCCAGCAGCAGTTCCCGAGCAAGTGGCTACACCTTC; CDR3: CASSSSRASGYTF
V: TRBV5-4; J: TRBJ2-3; D: -; size: -; length: 15; DNA: TGTGCCAGCAGCCAAGGGGGGGGACGCCCAGATACGCAGTATTTT; CDR3: CASSQGGGRPDTQYF
V: TRBV10-3; J: TRBJ2-3; D: -; size: -; length: 16; DNA: TGTGCCATCAGTGAGTCGAGTGGCGGGGGCACAGATACGCAGTATTTT; CDR3: CAISESSGGGTDTQYF
V: TRBV30; J: TRBJ2-7; D: -; size: -; length: 14; DNA: TGTGCCTGGAAGGGGCAAGGCCGACCCTACGAGCAGTACTTC; CDR3: CAWKGQGRPYEQYF
V: TRBV7-9; J: TRBJ1-2; D: TRBD1; size: -; length: 15; DNA: TGTGCCAGCAGCTTAGGACTGGGACAGGGGTTTGGCTACACCTTC; CDR3: CASSLGLGQGFGYTF
V: TRBV5-4; J: TRBJ1-1; D: -; size: -; length: 13; DNA: TGTGCCAGCAGCCGAACCTTACAGGGAGAAGCTTTCTTT; CDR3: CASSRTLQGEAFF
V: TRBV5-1; J: TRBJ2-7; D: -; size: -; length: 14; DNA: TGCGCCAGCAGCGTAGAAGGACTCGGATACGAGCAGTACTTC; CDR3: CASSVEGLGYEQYF
V: TRBV27; J: TRBJ2-5; D: TRBD1; size: -; length: 14; DNA: TGTGCCAGCAGTAGACAGGGGGTTATTGAGACCCAGTACTTC; CDR3: CASSRQGVIETQYF
V: TRBV5-4; J: TRBJ2-7; D: -; size: -; length: 13; DNA: TGTGCCAGCAGCGTACAGGCGAGCTACGAGCAGTACTTC; CDR3: CASSVQASYEQYF
V: TRBV5-1; J: TRBJ2-6; D: -; size: -; length: 18; DNA: TGCGCCAGCCAGTCCCCAGGGCTAGGTATCCCTGGGGCCAACGTCCTGACTTTC; CDR3: CASQSPGLGIPGANVLTF
V: TRBV5-1; J: TRBJ1-1; D: -; size: once; length: 15; DNA: TGCGCCAGCAGCTTCACGGGGGAGTCTGACACTGAAGCTTTCTTT; CDR3: CASSFTGESDTEAFF
V: TRBV7-9; J: TRBJ1-4; D: -; size: -; length: 14; DNA: TGTGCCAGCAGCCCATACACTAATAATGAAAAACTGTTTTTT; CDR3: CASSPYTNNEKLFF
V: TRBV2; J: TRBJ2-1; D: TRBD2; size: few; length: 16; DNA: TGTGCCGGTCGGACTAGCGGCTCTCCAATCTACAATGAGCAGTTCTTC; CDR3: CAGRTSGSPIYNEQFF
V: TRBV28; J: TRBJ2-7; D: -; size: -; length: 13; DNA: TGTGCCAGCACCCCGACAGTCCCCTACGAGCAGTACTTC; CDR3: CASTPTVPYEQYF
V: TRBV4-2; J: TRBJ1-5; D: TRBD1; size: -; length: 15; DNA: TGTGCCAGCAGCCAAGATGGACAGGGCAATCAGCCCCAGCATTTT; CDR3: CASSQDGQGNQPQHF
V: TRBV6-1; J: TRBJ2-2; D: TRBD1; size: -; length: 15; DNA: TGTGCCAGCAGTGTACCACAGGGGGCGATCGGGGAGCTGTTTTTT; CDR3: CASSVPQGAIGELFF
V: TRBV5-1; J: TRBJ1-6; D: TRBD1; size: -; length: 18; DNA: TGCGCCAGCAGCTCCGGGACAGGGGGCTTTGGATACAATTCACCCCTCCACTTT; CDR3: CASSSGTGGFGYNSPLHF
V: TRBV10-3; J: TRBJ2-3; D: TRBD2; size: -; length: 16; DNA: TGTGCCATCAGGGGGGAGCGGGGGGGCTTCACAGATACGCAGTATTTT; CDR3: CAIRGERGGFTDTQYF
V: TRBV7-7; J: TRBJ2-5; D: TRBD2; size: few; length: 14; DNA: TGTGCCAGCAGCTTATCTAGCGGGAGTGAGACCCAGTACTTC; CDR3: CASSLSSGSETQYF
V: TRBV30; J: TRBJ1-2; D: -; size: -; length: 16; DNA: TGTGCCTGGAGTGACCCGCGACCGACCGCGGACTATGGCTACACCTTC; CDR3: CAWSDPRPTADYGYTF
V: TRBV27; J: TRBJ2-2; D: -; size: -; length: 15; DNA: TGTGCCAGCAGTTTGCCGGGACTTCCCACCGGGGAGCTGTTTTTT; CDR3: CASSLPGLPTGELFF
V: TRBV7-9; J: TRBJ2-6; D: -; size: -; length: 19; DNA: TGTGCCAGCAGCCCCGGGACACCAAGGGTAGGTCCTGGGGCCAACGTCCTGACTTTC; CDR3: CASSPGTPRVGPGANVLTF
V: TRBV27; J: TRBJ2-5; D: TRBD1; size: -; length: 15; DNA: TGTGCCAGCAGTTGGGGACAGGGGGCTGGAGAGACCCAGTACTTC; CDR3: CASSWGQGAGETQYF
V: TRBV5-1; J: TRBJ2-7; D: TRBD1; size: -; length: 14; DNA: TGCGCCAGCAGCGCCGGACAGGGGGCTGTCGAGCAGTACTTC; CDR3: CASSAGQGAVEQYF
V: TRBV9; J: TRBJ2-3; D: -; size: -; length: 17; DNA: TGTGCCAGCAGCGTAGCAGGGTCGGTGCGTCGCACAGATACGCAGTATTTT; CDR3: CASSVAGSVRRTDTQYF
V: TRBV2; J: TRBJ1-5; D: TRBD1; size: -; length: 14; DNA: TGTGCCAGCAGGCTGACAGGGATAAATCAGCCCCAGCATTTT; CDR3: CASRLTGINQPQHF